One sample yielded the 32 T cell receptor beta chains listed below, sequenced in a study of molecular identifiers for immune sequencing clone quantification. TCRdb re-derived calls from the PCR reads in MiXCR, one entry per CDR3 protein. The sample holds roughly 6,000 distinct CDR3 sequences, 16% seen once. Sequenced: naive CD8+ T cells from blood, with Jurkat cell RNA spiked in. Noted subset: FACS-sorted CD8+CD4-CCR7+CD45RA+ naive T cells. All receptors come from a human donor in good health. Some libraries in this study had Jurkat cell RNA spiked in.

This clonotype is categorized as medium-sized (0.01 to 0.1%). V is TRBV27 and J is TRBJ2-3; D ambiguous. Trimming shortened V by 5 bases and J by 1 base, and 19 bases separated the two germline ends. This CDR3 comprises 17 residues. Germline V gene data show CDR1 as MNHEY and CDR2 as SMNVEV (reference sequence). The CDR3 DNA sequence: TGTGCCAGCAGTCCCCCAGCGTCAACTCCCCGCACAGATACGCAGTATTTT. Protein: CASSPPASTPRTDTQYF.

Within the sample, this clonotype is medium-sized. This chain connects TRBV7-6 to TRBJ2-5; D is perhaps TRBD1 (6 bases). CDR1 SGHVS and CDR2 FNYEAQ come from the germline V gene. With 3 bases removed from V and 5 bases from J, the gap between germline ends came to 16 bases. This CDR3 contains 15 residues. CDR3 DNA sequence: TGTGCCAGCAGCTTTGTCTTCAGGGGAGAGGAGACCCAGTACTTC. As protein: CASSFVFRGEETQYF. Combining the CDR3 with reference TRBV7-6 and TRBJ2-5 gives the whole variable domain GAGVSQSPRYKVTKRGQDVALRCDPISGHVSLYWYRQALGQGPEFLTYFNYEAQQDKSGLPNDRFSAERPEGSISTLTIQRTEQRDSAMYRCASSFVFRGEETQYFGPGTRLLVL.

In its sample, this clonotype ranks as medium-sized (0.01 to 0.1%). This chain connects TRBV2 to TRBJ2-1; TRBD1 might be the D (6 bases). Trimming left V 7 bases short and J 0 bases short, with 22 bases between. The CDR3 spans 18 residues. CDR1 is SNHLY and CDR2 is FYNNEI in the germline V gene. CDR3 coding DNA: TGTGCCAGCAAGAACTCGGGGCAGGGGCTCAGCTCCTACAATGAGCAGTTCTTC. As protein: CASKNSGQGLSSYNEQFF. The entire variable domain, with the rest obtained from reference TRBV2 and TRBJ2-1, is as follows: EPEVTQTPSHQVTQMGQEVILRCVPISNHLYFYWYRQILGQKVEFLVSFYNNEISEKSEIFDDQFSVERPDGSNFTLKIRSTKLEDSAMYFCASKNSGQGLSSYNEQFFGPGTRLTVL.

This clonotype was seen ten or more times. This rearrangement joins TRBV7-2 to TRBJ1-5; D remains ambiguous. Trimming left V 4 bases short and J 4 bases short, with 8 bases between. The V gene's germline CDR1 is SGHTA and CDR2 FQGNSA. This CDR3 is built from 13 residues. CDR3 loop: CASSSYWNQPQHF. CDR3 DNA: TGTGCCAGCAGCTCATATTGGAATCAGCCCCAGCATTTT.

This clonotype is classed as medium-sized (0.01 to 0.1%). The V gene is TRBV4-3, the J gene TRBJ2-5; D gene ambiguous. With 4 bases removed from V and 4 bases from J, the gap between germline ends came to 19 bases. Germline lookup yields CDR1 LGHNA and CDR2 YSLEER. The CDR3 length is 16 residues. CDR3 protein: CASSRSADLGGETQYF. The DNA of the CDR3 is TGCGCCAGCAGCCGCTCCGCGGACCTGGGCGGAGAGACCCAGTACTTC.

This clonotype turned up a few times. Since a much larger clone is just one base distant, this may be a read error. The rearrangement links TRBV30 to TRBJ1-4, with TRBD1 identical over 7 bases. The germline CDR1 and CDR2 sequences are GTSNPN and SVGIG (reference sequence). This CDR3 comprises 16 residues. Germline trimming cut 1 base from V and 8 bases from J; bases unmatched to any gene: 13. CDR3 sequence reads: CAWSAPREGAQEKLFF. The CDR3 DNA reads TGTGCCTGGAGTGCACCGCGGGAGGGGGCACAGGAAAAACTGTTTTTT.

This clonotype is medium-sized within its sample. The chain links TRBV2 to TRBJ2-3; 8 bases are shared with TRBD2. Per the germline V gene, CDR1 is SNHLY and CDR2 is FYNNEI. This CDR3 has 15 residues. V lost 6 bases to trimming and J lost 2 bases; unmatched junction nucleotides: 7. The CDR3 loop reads CASREILAATDTQYF. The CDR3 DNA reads TGTGCCAGCAGGGAAATACTAGCGGCCACAGATACGCAGTATTTT.

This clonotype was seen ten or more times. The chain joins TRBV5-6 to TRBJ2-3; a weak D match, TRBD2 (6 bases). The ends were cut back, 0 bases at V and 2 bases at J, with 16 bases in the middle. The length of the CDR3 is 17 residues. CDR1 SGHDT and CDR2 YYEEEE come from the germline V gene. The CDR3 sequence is CASSLVRARRDTDTQYF. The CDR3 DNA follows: TGTGCCAGCAGCTTGGTTCGCGCTAGGCGGGACACAGATACGCAGTATTTT.

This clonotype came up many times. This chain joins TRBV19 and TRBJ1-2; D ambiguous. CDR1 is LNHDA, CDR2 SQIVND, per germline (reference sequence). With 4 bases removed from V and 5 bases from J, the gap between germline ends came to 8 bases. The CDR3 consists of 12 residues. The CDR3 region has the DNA TGTGCCAGTAGTACCGGAAGATATGGCTACACCTTC. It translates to CASSTGRYGYTF.

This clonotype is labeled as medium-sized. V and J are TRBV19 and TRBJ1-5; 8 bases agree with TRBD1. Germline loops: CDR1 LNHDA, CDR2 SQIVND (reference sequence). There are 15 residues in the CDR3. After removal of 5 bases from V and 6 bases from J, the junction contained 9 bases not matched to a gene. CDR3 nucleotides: TGTGCCAGTAGTTGGGGGGACAGGTCCATTCAGCCCCAGCATTTT. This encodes CASSWGDRSIQPQHF.

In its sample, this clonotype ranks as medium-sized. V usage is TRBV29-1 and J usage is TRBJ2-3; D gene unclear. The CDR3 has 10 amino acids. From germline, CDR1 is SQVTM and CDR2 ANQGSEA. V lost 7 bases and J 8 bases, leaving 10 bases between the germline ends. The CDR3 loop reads CSAYSGTQYF. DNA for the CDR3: TGCAGCGCCTACTCGGGTACGCAGTATTTT.

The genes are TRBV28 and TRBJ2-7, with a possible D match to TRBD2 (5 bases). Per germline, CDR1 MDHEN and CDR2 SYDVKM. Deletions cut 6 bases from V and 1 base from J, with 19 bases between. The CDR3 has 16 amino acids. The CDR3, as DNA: TGTGCCAGCAGCCCCACTGTAGCGAGGGCTTCCTACGAGCAGTACTTC. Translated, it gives CASSPTVARASYEQYF.

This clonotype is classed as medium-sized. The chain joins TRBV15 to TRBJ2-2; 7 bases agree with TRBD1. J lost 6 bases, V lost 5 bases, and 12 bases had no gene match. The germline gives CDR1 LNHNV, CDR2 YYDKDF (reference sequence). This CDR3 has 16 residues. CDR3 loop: CATSGPTGNVPGELFF. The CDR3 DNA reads TGTGCCACCAGCGGGCCGACAGGGAACGTTCCCGGGGAGCTGTTTTTT.

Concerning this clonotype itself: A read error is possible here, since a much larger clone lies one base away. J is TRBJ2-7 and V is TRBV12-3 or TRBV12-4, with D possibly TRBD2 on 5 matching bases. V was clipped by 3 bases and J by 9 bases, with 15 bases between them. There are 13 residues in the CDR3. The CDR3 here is CASSFPDGGGQYF. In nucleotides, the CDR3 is TGTGCCAGCAGTTTCCCGGATGGAGGAGGGCAGTACTTC.

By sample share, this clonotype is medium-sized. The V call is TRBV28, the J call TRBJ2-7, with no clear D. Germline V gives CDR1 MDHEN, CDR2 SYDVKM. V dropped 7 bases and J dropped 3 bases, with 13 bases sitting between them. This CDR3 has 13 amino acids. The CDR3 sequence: CASTRELHYEQYF. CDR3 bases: TGTGCCAGCACTAGGGAATTACACTACGAGCAGTACTTC.

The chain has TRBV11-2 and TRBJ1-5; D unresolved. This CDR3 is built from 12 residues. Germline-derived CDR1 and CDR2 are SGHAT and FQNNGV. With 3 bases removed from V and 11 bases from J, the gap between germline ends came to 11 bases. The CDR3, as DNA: TGTGCCAGCAGCTTTCTAAATCGGTCCCAGCATTTT. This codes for CASSFLNRSQHF.

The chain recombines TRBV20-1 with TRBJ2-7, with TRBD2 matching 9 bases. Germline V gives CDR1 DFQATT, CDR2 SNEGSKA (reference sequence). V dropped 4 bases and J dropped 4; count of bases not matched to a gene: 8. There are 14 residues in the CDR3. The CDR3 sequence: CSANGLAGLYEQYF. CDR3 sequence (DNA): TGCAGTGCTAATGGGCTAGCGGGACTGTACGAGCAGTACTTC.

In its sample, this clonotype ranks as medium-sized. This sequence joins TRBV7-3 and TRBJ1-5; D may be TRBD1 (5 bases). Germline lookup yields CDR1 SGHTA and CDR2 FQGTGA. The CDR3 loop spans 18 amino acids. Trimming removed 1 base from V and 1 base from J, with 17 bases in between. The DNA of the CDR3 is TGTGCCAGCAGCTTAAAATTAATCTTGGGGCTCAGCAATCAGCCCCAGCATTTT. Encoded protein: CASSLKLILGLSNQPQHF.

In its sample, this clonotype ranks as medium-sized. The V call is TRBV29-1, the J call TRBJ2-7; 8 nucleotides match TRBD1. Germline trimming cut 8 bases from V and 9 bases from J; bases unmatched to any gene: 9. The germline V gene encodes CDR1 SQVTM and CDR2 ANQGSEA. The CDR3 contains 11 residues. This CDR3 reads CSSRQGLGQYF. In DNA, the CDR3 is TGCAGCTCTCGACAGGGGCTGGGGCAGTACTTC.

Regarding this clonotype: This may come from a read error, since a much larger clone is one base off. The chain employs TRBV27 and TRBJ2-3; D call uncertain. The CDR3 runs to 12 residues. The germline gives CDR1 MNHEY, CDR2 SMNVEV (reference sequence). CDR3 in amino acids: CASSSLPDAQYF. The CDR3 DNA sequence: TGTGCCAGCAGTTCACTCCCAGATGCGCAGTATTTT.

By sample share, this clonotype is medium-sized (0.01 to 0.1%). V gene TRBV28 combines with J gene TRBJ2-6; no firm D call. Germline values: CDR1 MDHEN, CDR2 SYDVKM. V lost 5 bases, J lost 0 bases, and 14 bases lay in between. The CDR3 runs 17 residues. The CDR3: CASSARGRSSGANVLTF. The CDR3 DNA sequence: TGTGCCAGCAGTGCCCGAGGACGGAGCTCTGGGGCCAACGTCCTGACTTTC.

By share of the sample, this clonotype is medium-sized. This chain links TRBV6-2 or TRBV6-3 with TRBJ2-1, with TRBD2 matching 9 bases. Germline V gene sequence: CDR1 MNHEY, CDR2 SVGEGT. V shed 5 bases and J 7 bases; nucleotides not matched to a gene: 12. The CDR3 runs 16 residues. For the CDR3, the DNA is TGTGCCAGCAGTCTCCCGACTGGCGGGGGGGTTAATGAGCAGTTCTTC. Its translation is CASSLPTGGGVNEQFF.

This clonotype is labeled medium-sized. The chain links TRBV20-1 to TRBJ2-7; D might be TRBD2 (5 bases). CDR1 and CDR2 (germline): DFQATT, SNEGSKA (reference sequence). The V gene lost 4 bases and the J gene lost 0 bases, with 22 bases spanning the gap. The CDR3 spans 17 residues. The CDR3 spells CSATPFDGEGFSYEQYF. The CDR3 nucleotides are TGCAGTGCTACTCCCTTCGATGGAGAGGGATTCTCCTACGAGCAGTACTTC.

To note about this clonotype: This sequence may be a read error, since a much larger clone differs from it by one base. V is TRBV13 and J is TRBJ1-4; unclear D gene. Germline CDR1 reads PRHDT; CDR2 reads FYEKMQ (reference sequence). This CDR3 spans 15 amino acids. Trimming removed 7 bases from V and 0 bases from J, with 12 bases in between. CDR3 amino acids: CASTSLRTTNEKLFF. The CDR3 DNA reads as TGTGCCAGCACTAGCCTCAGGACAACTAATGAAAAACTGTTTTTT.

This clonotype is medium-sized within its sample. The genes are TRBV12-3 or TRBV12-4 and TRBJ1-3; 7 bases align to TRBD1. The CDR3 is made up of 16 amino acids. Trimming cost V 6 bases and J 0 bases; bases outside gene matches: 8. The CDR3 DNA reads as TGTGCCAGCAGCTCGGGACAGAGGATCTCTGGAAACACCATATATTTT. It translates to CASSSGQRISGNTIYF.

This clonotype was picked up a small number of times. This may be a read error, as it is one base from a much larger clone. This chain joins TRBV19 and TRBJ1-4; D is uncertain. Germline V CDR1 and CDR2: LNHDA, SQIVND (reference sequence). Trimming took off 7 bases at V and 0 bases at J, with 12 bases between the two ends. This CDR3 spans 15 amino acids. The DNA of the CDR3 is TGTGCCAGTACCACGGGCGGAGCAACTAATGAAAAACTGTTTTTT. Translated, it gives CASTTGGATNEKLFF.

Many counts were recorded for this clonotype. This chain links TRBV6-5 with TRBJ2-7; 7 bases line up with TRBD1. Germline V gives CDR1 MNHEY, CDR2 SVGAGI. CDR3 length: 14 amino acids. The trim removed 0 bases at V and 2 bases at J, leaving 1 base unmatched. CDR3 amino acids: CASSYSQGAYEQYF. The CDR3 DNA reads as TGTGCCAGCAGTTACTCCCAGGGGGCCTACGAGCAGTACTTC.

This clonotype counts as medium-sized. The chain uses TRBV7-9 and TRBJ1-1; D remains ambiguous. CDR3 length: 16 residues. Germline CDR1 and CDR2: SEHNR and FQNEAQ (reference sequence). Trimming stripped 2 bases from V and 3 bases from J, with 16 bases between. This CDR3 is CASSLRGRAEHTEAFF. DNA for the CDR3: TGTGCCAGCAGCTTAAGAGGCCGGGCCGAACACACTGAAGCTTTCTTT.

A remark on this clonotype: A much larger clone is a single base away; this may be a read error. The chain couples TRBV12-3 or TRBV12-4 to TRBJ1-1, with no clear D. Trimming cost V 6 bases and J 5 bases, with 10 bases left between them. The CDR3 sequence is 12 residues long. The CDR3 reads CASSLGVTEAFF. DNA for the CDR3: TGTGCCAGCAGCCTCGGGGTTACTGAAGCTTTCTTT.

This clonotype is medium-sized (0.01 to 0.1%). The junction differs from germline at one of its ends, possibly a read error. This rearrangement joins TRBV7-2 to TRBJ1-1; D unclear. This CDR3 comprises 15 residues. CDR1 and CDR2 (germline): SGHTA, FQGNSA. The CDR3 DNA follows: TGTGCCAGCAGCTTAGGGTGGCAGGAGAACCCTGAAGCTTTCTTT. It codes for CASSLGWQENPEAFF.

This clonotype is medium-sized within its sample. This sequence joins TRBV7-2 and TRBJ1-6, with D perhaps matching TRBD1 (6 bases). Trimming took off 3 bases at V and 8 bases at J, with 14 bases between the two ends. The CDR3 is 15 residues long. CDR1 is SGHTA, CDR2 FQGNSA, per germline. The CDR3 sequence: CASSFGSDSYSPLHF. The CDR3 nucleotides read TGTGCCAGCAGCTTTGGATCGGACAGTTATTCACCCCTCCACTTT.

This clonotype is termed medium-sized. CDR3: CSAHIAGGHYRYTQYF. CDR3 DNA sequence: TGCAGTGCTCACATAGCGGGAGGACACTACCGTTATACGCAGTATTTT. This chain uses TRBV20-1 with TRBJ2-3; 10 bases match TRBD2. Losses at the gene ends were 5 bases for V and 7 bases for J; bases not matched to a gene: 15. From germline, CDR1 is DFQATT and CDR2 SNEGSKA (reference sequence). CDR3 length: 16 residues.